This TCR beta chain stems from a study of shared clonotypes between healthy human individuals (TCRdb year 2020). Broadly, across the study: Two women and a few men aged 18 to 49 years were included in the cohort. The study deeply sequenced blood TCR repertoires of about 5 healthy adults to estimate repertoire size and the extent of clonotype sharing between individuals. To increase sequencing depth and limit assay-specific biases, TCR repertoire library preparation and sequencing were carried out by different laboratories using diverse techniques. Between about 0.85 and 9.5 billion PBMCs per donor were obtained by leukapheresis.

Using the deep immunoSEQ assay, TCR CDR3 regions were amplified from genomic DNA by multiplex PCR. For each cell subset, the extracted genomic DNA was distributed evenly across all wells of several immunoSEQ 96-well plates, and each plate served as one replicate. For unsorted PBMC, each replicate PCR was loaded with approximately 330 ng genomic DNA, equivalent to some 27,000 T cell genomes. Unsorted PBMC genomic DNA was sequenced across ten immunoSEQ deep assay plates. Purified libraries were measured with a Qubit 3.0 fluorometer, size-checked on a Bioanalyzer 2100, and measured again with the KAPA Library Quantification kit. A separate single-read 150-cycle Illumina NextSeq 550 flow cell was used to sequence each immunoSEQ 96-well plate. In the authors' own workflow: Because only junctional sequences without quality scores were contained in the immunoSEQ output, filtering matching that applied to full-length reads could not be performed. To assign V/J genes and CDR3, sequences were annotated using PyIR, a Python wrapper for IgBLAST v1.9, with IMGT germline references. Reads were filtered out if the reads had weak V/J assignments (E-value above 1e-6), no CDR3, stop codons, out-of-frame junctions, or ambiguous translated residues. V3J clonotypes were defined as sequences sharing the same inferred V gene, J gene, and CDR3 amino acid sequence. To compute the percentage overlap between repertoires, the number of shared unique clonotypes was divided by the size of the smaller repertoire. RTK rarefaction, the Chao1 estimator, and Recon v2.1 estimates of unobserved clonotypes were used to assess repertoire richness. The source is immuneACCESS, and TCRdb retained only in-frame sequences with V and J called. Part of the clones is not carried over; for the studies checked, unresolved V genes explain less than half of this, and the remainder is unexplained. The V and J calls and clone size were taken over from that table, and D and trimming were inferred from the DNA. Within this sample are hundreds of thousands of clones, with around 78% of them counted one time only. The biggest ten clones account for approximately 12% of the sample.

In regard to this clone: No cognate antigen has been identified for it. Base qualities are not recorded, but no much larger clone differs from it by a single base.

Donors were healthy HIV-negative adults with no recently reported acute infections or vaccinations. All donors were Caucasian adults living in Nashville, Tennessee, USA. For unsorted samples, some 90 million PBMCs were counted and genomic DNA was extracted with the QIAamp DNA Blood Mini kit. After blood collection by leukapheresis, PBMCs were isolated using Ficoll-Histopaque density gradient centrifugation and then cryopreserved in the vapor phase of liquid nitrogen. The CDR3, from cysteine to phenylalanine, totals 15 residues. Here the CDR3 DNA is all that survives: 45 bases in frame from base 1. Germline trimming amounts to 1 base on V and 0 bases on J, with 2 as the count of junction bases outside the gene matches. CDR1 and CDR2 (MNHNS, SASEGT) derive from the germline V gene. General study outcomes and caveats: Because the study included a small number of donors, the genetic and exposure-history diversity represented was limited. Sampling was restricted to blood, and TCR repertoires in tissues likely differ from the TCR repertoires found in blood. Based on pairwise subsampling, the degree of clonotype sharing among donors was expected to be affected by sequencing depth.

The V gene is TRBV6-1 and the J gene is TRBJ1-2; 7 junctional bases match TRBD1. Input material: PBMCs. The TCR was taken from a woman aged 40 to 50 in good health. Some clones in this sample may be carry-over from other donors' samples. The DNA reads as follows: TGTGCCAGCAGTGAAGGGACAGGAGCTAACTATGGCTACACCTTC. It codes for CASSEGTGANYGYTF.